These 6 T cell receptor beta chains were all obtained from the same sample, sequenced in a study of cytomegalovirus exposure and HLA in healthy donors. The PCR used 60 Vbeta and 13 Jbeta primers. Assay used: immunoSEQ multiplex PCR; TCRdb lists only in-frame clones, some missing. The profile shows 160,000 or so clones, 70% to 80% of them singletons. Source material: PBMCs. The receptors come from a man in his 60s in good health and CMV-seronegative.

The rearrangement links TRBV28 to TRBJ1-5; the D gene is possibly TRBD1 (5 bases). Germline CDR1 reads MDHEN; CDR2 reads SYDVKM. The CDR3 totals 17 residues. Between the trimmed V and J ends, which lost 3 bases and 2 bases, there was a span of 17 bases. CDR3 amino acids: CASSLFGRGTGNQPQHF. DNA of the CDR3: TGTGCCAGCAGTTTGTTCGGAAGGGGAACGGGCAATCAGCCCCAGCATTTT.

This rearrangement joins TRBV5-4 to TRBJ2-7; TRBD2 agrees at 7 bases. Trimming cost V 0 bases and J 5 bases; bases outside gene matches: 14. The CDR3 extends over 17 amino acids. In germline, CDR1 is SGHNT, CDR2 YYREEE (reference sequence). Written as DNA, the CDR3 is TGTGCCAGCAGCTTGGGTTCTCTAGCGGCTCAGCCCAACGAGCAGTACTTC. Translated, it gives CASSLGSLAAQPNEQYF.

In the case of this clone: One end of the junction is discordant with germline, which a read error may explain. V is TRBV19 and J is TRBJ1-2; 7 bases map to TRBD1. The germline V gene encodes CDR1 LNHDA and CDR2 SQIVND (reference sequence). This CDR3 has 16 amino acids. The CDR3 loop reads CASTPAGRGYNYGYPF. In nucleotides, the CDR3 is TGTGCCAGTACTCCGGCTGGCAGGGGGTATAACTATGGCTACCCCTTC.

The J gene is TRBJ2-2, the V gene TRBV5-4, with D possibly being TRBD2 (5 bases). The CDR3 runs 16 residues. Germline V gives CDR1 SGHNT, CDR2 YYREEE (reference sequence). Trimming left V 4 bases short and J 4 bases short, with 17 bases between. The CDR3 DNA follows: TGTGCCAGCAGCCCCCTCGGAGGCGGCGGCACCGGGGAGCTGTTTTTT. The encoded protein is CASSPLGGGGTGELFF. Full variable domain (remainder filled in from reference TRBV5-4 and TRBJ2-2): ETGVTQSPTHLIKTRGQQVTLRCSSQSGHNTVSWYQQALGQGPQFIFQYYREEENGRGNFPPRFSGLQFPNYSSELNVNALELDDSALYLCASSPLGGGGTGELFFGEGSRLTVL.

This chain joins TRBV9 and TRBJ1-4, with D unresolved. CDR1 is SGDLS and CDR2 is YYNGEE in the germline V gene. V lost 3 bases to trimming and J lost 0 bases, with 6 bases between them. CDR3 length: 14 amino acids. DNA of the CDR3: TGTGCCAGCAGCGCGTATGCAACTAATGAAAAACTGTTTTTT. This translates into CASSAYATNEKLFF.

In its sample, this clone was seen a few times. The V and J genes are TRBV6-1 and TRBJ1-3; TRBD1 matches at 8 bases. This CDR3 has 14 amino acids. CDR1 MNHNS and CDR2 SASEGT come from the germline V gene. Losses at the gene ends were 5 bases for V and 4 bases for J; bases not matched to a gene: 4. CDR3: CASSSGGAGNTIYF. The CDR3 DNA reads TGTGCCAGCAGTTCAGGGGGCGCGGGAAACACCATATATTTT.